These 17 T cell receptor beta chains were all obtained from the same sample, sequenced in a study of blood T cell repertoires in COVID-19. Here immunoSEQ multiplex PCR was the method, and the copy in TCRdb shows in-frame clones only, minus some. The table lists about 150,000 clones, over 65% of them singletons. What was sequenced was peripheral blood. All receptors come from a man older than 75 with acute or convalescent COVID-19.

The chain has TRBV12-3 or TRBV12-4 and TRBJ1-4, with a tentative D call TRBD1 (5 bases). Trimming left V 6 bases short and J 5 bases short, with 10 bases between. CDR3 length equals 13 residues. CDR3 sequence (DNA): TGTGCCAGCAGCCTGGGGGGGAATGAAAAACTGTTTTTT. The encoded protein is CASSLGGNEKLFF.

CDR3 DNA sequence: TGTGCCAGCAGTTATTATCCGGGACTAACCTACAATGAGCAGTTCTTC. Protein sequence: CASSYYPGLTYNEQFF. The genes are TRBV6-6 and TRBJ2-1, with TRBD2 identical over 7 bases. V lost 3 bases and J lost 2; bases outside the gene matches: 7. CDR1 and CDR2 from the germline V gene are MNHNY and SVGAGI (reference sequence). This CDR3 is 16 amino acids long.

The sample holds one count of this clone. The gene calls are TRBV18 and TRBJ2-5, with D perhaps TRBD1 (6 bases). The germline V gene has CDR1 KGHSH and CDR2 LQKENI. V was shortened by 5 bases and J by 5 bases, with 18 bases between the two germline ends. The CDR3 extends over 15 amino acids. The chain's CDR3 is CASSSMPGEWETQYF. The CDR3, as DNA: TGTGCCAGCTCATCGATGCCAGGGGAGTGGGAGACCCAGTACTTC.

The chain employs TRBV19 and TRBJ2-2; D gene ambiguous. The CDR3 loop spans 14 amino acids. Deletions cut 7 bases from V and 5 bases from J, with 14 bases between. Germline loops: CDR1 LNHDA, CDR2 SQIVND (reference sequence). CDR3 sequence: CASKAAQTTGELFF. The CDR3 nucleotides read TGTGCCAGTAAGGCGGCTCAAACGACCGGGGAGCTGTTTTTT.

In this sample, this clone turned up many times. The chain employs TRBV10-1 and TRBJ2-3; a possible D gene is TRBD2 (5 bases). Between the trimmed V and J ends, which lost 6 bases and 5 bases, there was a span of 12 bases. Germline V gene sequence: CDR1 WNHNN, CDR2 SYGVQD (reference sequence). The CDR3 spans 13 residues. The CDR3 DNA reads TGCGCCAGCAGCGGACTGGGTAGAGATACGCAGTATTTT. Protein product: CASSGLGRDTQYF.

V gene TRBV3-1 (or the pseudogene TRBV3-2) combines with J gene TRBJ1-3, with a possible D match to TRBD1 (6 bases). There are 14 residues in the CDR3. V lost 4 bases and J 9 bases, leaving 16 bases between the germline ends. The germline V gene has CDR1 LGHDT and CDR2 YNNKEL (reference sequence). The CDR3 nucleotides read TGTGCCAGCAGCCGGGATGGACAGTATGCCACCATATATTTT. Its translation is CASSRDGQYATIYF.

The rearrangement links TRBV7-6 to TRBJ2-1, with 7 bases identical to TRBD1. The V gene end was trimmed by 5 bases and the J gene end by 4 bases; junction bases not matched to a gene: 8. In germline, CDR1 is SGHVS, CDR2 FNYEAQ. There are 15 residues in the CDR3. The CDR3 region is CASSQGQRAYNEQFF. The CDR3 DNA reads as TGTGCCAGCAGCCAGGGACAGAGGGCGTACAATGAGCAGTTCTTC.

This clone was seen more than once but under ten times. This chain links TRBV7-6 with TRBJ1-3; 9 positions match TRBD1. Looked up from germline, CDR1 is SGHVS and CDR2 is FNYEAQ. The CDR3 has 18 amino acids. V shed 7 bases and J 1 base; nucleotides not matched to a gene: 14. The CDR3 here is CASTPGLSGTGSGNTIYF. In nucleotides, the CDR3 is TGTGCCAGCACCCCTGGCCTCTCCGGGACAGGGTCTGGAAACACCATATATTTT. Full variable domain (outside the CDR3, taken from reference TRBV7-6 and TRBJ1-3): GAGVSQSPRYKVTKRGQDVALRCDPISGHVSLYWYRQALGQGPEFLTYFNYEAQQDKSGLPNDRFSAERPEGSISTLTIQRTEQRDSAMYRCASTPGLSGTGSGNTIYFGEGSWLTVV.

This sequence joins TRBV30 and TRBJ2-7, with D tentatively TRBD2 (6 bases). The CDR3 loop spans 12 amino acids. Germline V lookup: CDR1 GTSNPN, CDR2 SVGIG (reference sequence). The V end was cut by 0 bases, the J end by 4 bases, with 7 bases between. This CDR3 reads CAWSVGGYEQYF. CDR3 sequence (DNA): TGTGCCTGGAGTGTGGGGGGTTACGAGCAGTACTTC.

The gene calls are TRBV18 and TRBJ2-7; 7 bases are shared with TRBD2. The CDR3 length is 13 residues. Germline-derived CDR1 and CDR2 are KGHSH and LQKENI. V was clipped by 2 bases and J by 3 bases; unmatched bases: 1. CDR3 nucleotides: TGTGCCAGCTCACCAGCTAGCGGCTACGAGCAGTACTTC. It yields the protein CASSPASGYEQYF.

This clone occurred a few times. The V call is TRBV7-9, the J call TRBJ1-6; TRBD1 is a possible D gene (5 bases). The CDR3 spans 14 residues. Trimming took off 4 bases at V and 9 bases at J, with 13 bases between the two ends. The germline V gene has CDR1 SEHNR and CDR2 FQNEAQ (reference sequence). In nucleotides, the CDR3 is TGTGCCAGCAGCTCCGTGACAGAGTTTTCACCCCTCCACTTT. Translated: CASSSVTEFSPLHF.

V is TRBV7-9 and J is TRBJ2-1, with a weak D call TRBD1 (7 bases). The CDR3 spans 12 residues. V lost 6 bases and J 9 bases, leaving 12 bases between the germline ends. Germline V gene data show CDR1 as SEHNR and CDR2 as FQNEAQ (reference sequence). CDR3 nucleotides: TGTGCCAGCAGGCAGCAGGGGGGTGAGCAGTTCTTC. Amino acids: CASRQQGGEQFF.

The chain combines TRBV12-3 or TRBV12-4 with TRBJ1-3, with D unresolved. The CDR3 consists of 13 residues. V was trimmed by 1 base and J by 4 bases, leaving 5 bases between them. Written as DNA, the CDR3 is TGTGCCAGCAGTTTAGATCGGGGAAACACCATATATTTT. It codes for CASSLDRGNTIYF.

Only one count was recorded for this clone. This chain links TRBV7-8 with TRBJ1-1; the D is unclear. Trimming cost V 6 bases and J 3 bases, with 20 bases left between them. CDR1 and CDR2 (germline): SGHVS, FQNEAQ. CDR3 size: 16 residues. The chain's CDR3 is CASSPVLRGRYTEAFF. The DNA for the CDR3 is TGTGCCAGCAGTCCAGTTTTAAGAGGCCGATACACTGAAGCTTTCTTT.

As DNA, the CDR3 is TGTGCCAGCAGTGAGGGGCAGTCGTTGACTGAAGCTTTCTTT. This gives the protein CASSEGQSLTEAFF. The genes are TRBV2 and TRBJ1-1, with D maybe TRBD1 (5 bases). Germline CDR1 is SNHLY and CDR2 is FYNNEI. The CDR3 consists of 14 residues. Trimming stripped 3 bases from V and 5 bases from J, with 13 bases between. Together with reference TRBV2 and TRBJ1-1, the CDR3 gives the full variable domain: EPEVTQTPSHQVTQMGQEVILRCVPISNHLYFYWYRQILGQKVEFLVSFYNNEISEKSEIFDDQFSVERPDGSNFTLKIRSTKLEDSAMYFCASSEGQSLTEAFFGQGTRLTVV.

CDR3 sequence reads: CASSLGQSNQPQHF. As DNA, the CDR3 is TGTGCCAGCAGTCTGGGACAAAGCAATCAGCCCCAGCATTTT. The gene calls are TRBV28 and TRBJ1-5; D is perhaps TRBD1 (6 bases). Trimming removed 5 bases from V and 1 base from J, with 9 bases in between. This CDR3 is built from 14 residues. Germline V lookup: CDR1 MDHEN, CDR2 SYDVKM.

This rearrangement joins TRBV5-1 to TRBJ2-7; TRBD1 aligns across 10 bases. This CDR3 region has 15 residues. The V gene end was trimmed by 4 bases and the J gene end by 1 base; junction bases not matched to a gene: 5. In germline, CDR1 is SGHRS, CDR2 YFSETQ. CDR3 sequence reads: CASSTRDRGSYEQYV. CDR3 sequence (DNA): TGCGCCAGCAGCACCCGGGACAGGGGATCCTACGAGCAGTACGTC.